This TCR beta chain is drawn from a study of response to subunit inactivated influenza vaccine. About this clonotype: Its matching antigen is unknown.

One entry per CDR3 protein results from TCRdb running MiXCR on the RT-PCR reads. This table has about 700,000 distinct CDR3 sequences, around 15% appearing once. V was cut by 6 bases and J by 5 bases, with 22 bases left in between. The CDR3 totals 16 residues. General study findings and limits: Few additional T cells are recruited per seasonal influenza vaccination, authors suggested.

The V and J genes are TRBV12-3 or TRBV12-4 and TRBJ1-2; D is perhaps TRBD1 (5 bases). This clonotype originated in a man in his fifties who received an inactivated influenza vaccine. The sample was PBMCs from blood, taken about 14 days before vaccination. CDR3 sequence reads: CASSRGRAGGGYGYTF. The CDR3 DNA reads as TGTGCCAGCAGCCGGGGGAGAGCTGGCGGAGGGTATGGCTACACCTTC.